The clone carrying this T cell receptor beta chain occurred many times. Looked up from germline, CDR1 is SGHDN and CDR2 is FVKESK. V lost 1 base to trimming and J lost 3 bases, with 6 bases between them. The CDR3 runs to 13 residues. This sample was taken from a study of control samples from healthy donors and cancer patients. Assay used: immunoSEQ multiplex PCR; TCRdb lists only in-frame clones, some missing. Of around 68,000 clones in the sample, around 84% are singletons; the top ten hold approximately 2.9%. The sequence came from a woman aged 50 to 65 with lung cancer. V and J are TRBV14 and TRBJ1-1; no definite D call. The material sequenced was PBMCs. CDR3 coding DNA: TGTGCCAGCAGCCAAGTGCTCCACACTGAAGCTTTCTTT. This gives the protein CASSQVLHTEAFF.